A single sample is the source of the 20 T cell receptor beta chains below, sequenced in a study of T cells in Graves' hyperthyroidism and ophthalmopathy. RNA transcripts yielded amplified TCR beta CDR3 regions. RT-PCR in the first round (using the HTBI primer set) targeted the TCR CDR3. One entry per CDR3 protein results from TCRdb running MiXCR on the multiplex PCR reads. The table shows around 300,000 distinct CDR3 sequences, with 25% to 30% occurring only once. Specimen: blood. The receptors were sampled from a man aged 40-50 years with Graves' hyperthyroidism that later progressed to Graves' ophthalmopathy.

The sample holds many counts of this clonotype. The CDR3 protein is CASSPFSSGANVLTF. CDR3 nucleotide sequence: TGTGCCAGCAGCCCCTTTAGCTCTGGGGCCAACGTCCTGACTTTC. The chain combines TRBV7-3 with TRBJ2-6; no reliable D call. The CDR3 totals 15 residues. The germline CDR1 and CDR2 sequences are SGHTA and FQGTGA. V dropped 5 bases and J dropped 0 bases, with 8 bases sitting between them.

This clonotype has a count of ten or more. The gene calls are TRBV4-2 and TRBJ2-1; D is perhaps TRBD2 (5 bases). Germline lookup yields CDR1 LGHNA and CDR2 YNFKEQ. This CDR3 is 15 amino acids long. V was pared by 5 bases and J by 0 bases, with 11 bases between. The CDR3 loop is CASSKTMSSYNEQFF. The CDR3 DNA sequence: TGTGCCAGCAGCAAGACTATGAGCTCCTACAATGAGCAGTTCTTC.

This clonotype was seen only a few times. A much more abundant neighbour one base away suggests this may be a read error. The genes are TRBV24-1 and TRBJ2-2; D is unresolved. From germline, CDR1 is KGHDR and CDR2 SFDVKD. V was shortened by 5 bases and J by 5 bases, with 14 bases between the two germline ends. The CDR3 has 15 amino acids. CDR3 loop: CATSGDRTRTGELFF. CDR3 in DNA: TGTGCCACCAGTGGCGATAGGACGCGAACCGGGGAGCTGTTTTTT.

This clonotype came up many times. This sequence joins TRBV20-1 and TRBJ1-5; D possibly corresponds to TRBD1 (6 bases). The length of the CDR3 is 12 residues. V gave up 7 bases and J gave up 1 base, with 8 bases separating them. Germline V gives CDR1 DFQATT, CDR2 SNEGSKA (reference sequence). CDR3 bases: TGCAGTGGTGGACAGAGCAATCAGCCCCAGCATTTT. Protein product: CSGGQSNQPQHF.

The genes are TRBV12-3 or TRBV12-4 and TRBJ2-2, with TRBD1 as a possible D gene (5 bases). CDR3 size: 13 residues. V shed 6 bases and J shed 7 bases, with 12 bases lying between them. The DNA for the CDR3 is TGTGCCAGCAGAGACAGTTGGTTCGGGGAGCTGTTTTTT. As protein: CASRDSWFGELFF.

This clonotype was found many times. V usage is TRBV12-3 or TRBV12-4 and J usage is TRBJ1-1; TRBD1 might be the D (5 bases). Deletions cut 3 bases from V and 8 bases from J, with 10 bases between. The CDR3 runs 12 residues. CDR3 sequence reads: CASSFQGAEAFF. In DNA, the CDR3 is TGTGCCAGCAGTTTCCAGGGTGCCGAAGCTTTCTTT.

This clonotype was seen many times. The CDR3 protein is CASGFTPQETQYF. The CDR3 DNA is TGTGCTAGTGGTTTTACACCCCAAGAGACCCAGTACTTC. The chain joins TRBV12-5 to TRBJ2-5; D unclear. The CDR3 sequence is 13 residues long. Per the germline V gene, CDR1 is LGHNT and CDR2 is FRNRAP. V lost 3 bases, J lost 1 base, and 6 bases lay in between.

This clonotype was observed many times. The rearrangement joins TRBV6-5 to TRBJ2-2; the D is unclear. Trimming removed 1 base at V and 1 base at J, with 4 bases between. The germline V gene encodes CDR1 MNHEY and CDR2 SVGAGI. The CDR3 spans 14 residues. CDR3 coding DNA: TGTGCCAGCAGTTACTTTCAGAACACCGGGGAGCTGTTTTTT. The encoded protein is CASSYFQNTGELFF.

The sample holds many counts of this clonotype. CDR3 protein: CASSPRTGIPHGYTF. CDR3 bases: TGTGCCAGCAGCCCAAGGACAGGGATCCCTCATGGCTACACCTTC. V and J are TRBV13 and TRBJ1-2; 8 nucleotides line up with TRBD1. Germline CDR1 and CDR2: PRHDT and FYEKMQ (reference sequence). With 5 bases clipped from V and 6 bases from J, the junction kept 11 bases outside the gene matches. This CDR3 contains 15 residues.

This clonotype was observed many times. The CDR3: CASNRGKNIQYF. The CDR3, as DNA: TGTGCCAGCAATAGGGGAAAAAACATTCAGTACTTC. V is TRBV28 and J is TRBJ2-4; a weak D match, TRBD1 (5 bases). The CDR3 is 12 amino acids. Trimming left V 7 bases short and J 4 bases short, with 8 bases between. Germline CDR1 MDHEN, CDR2 SYDVKM. Combining the CDR3 with reference TRBV28 and TRBJ2-4 gives the whole variable domain DVKVTQSSRYLVKRTGEKVFLECVQDMDHENMFWYRQDPGLGLRLIYFSYDVKMKEKGDIPEGYSVSREKKERFSLILESASTNQTSMYLCASNRGKNIQYFGAGTRLSVL.

This clonotype has more than one count but fewer than ten. V and J are TRBV7-2 and TRBJ1-3; 8 positions match TRBD1. CDR1 is SGHTA and CDR2 is FQGNSA in the germline V gene. The CDR3 spans 15 residues. Trimming cost V 4 bases and J 4 bases; bases outside gene matches: 6. The CDR3 DNA reads TGTGCCAGCAGCTATGGGGACAGGTCCGGAAACACCATATATTTT. It yields the protein CASSYGDRSGNTIYF.

This clonotype was recorded at least ten times. The chain uses TRBV7-6 and TRBJ2-7; 8 bases agree with TRBD2. CDR1 is SGHVS, CDR2 FNYEAQ, per germline. CDR3 size: 15 residues. V shed 5 bases, J shed 1 base, and the junction held 7 bases outside the gene matches. The CDR3 here is CASSPKTSVSYEQYF. Here the CDR3 DNA reads TGTGCCAGCAGCCCCAAGACTAGCGTATCCTACGAGCAGTACTTC.

This clonotype was found many times. V and J are TRBV7-6 and TRBJ2-2; D might be TRBD2 (5 bases). V lost 5 bases and J lost 3, with 13 bases in between. The germline V gene has CDR1 SGHVS and CDR2 FNYEAQ. The CDR3 length is 15 residues. The CDR3 reads CASSQGSSYTGELFF. CDR3 coding DNA: TGTGCCAGCAGCCAAGGCTCTAGCTACACCGGGGAGCTGTTTTTT.

This clonotype showed up many times. Here the CDR3 DNA reads TGTGCCAGCAGCTTATCGTCAGGGGGCCCTTACCAGCAGTACTTC. Its translation: CASSLSSGGPYQQYF. The chain links TRBV5-5 to TRBJ2-7; 8 positions agree with TRBD1. The V segment lost 2 bases and the J segment 8 bases; nucleotides outside the gene matches: 12. This CDR3 has 15 residues. CDR1 and CDR2 from the germline V gene are SGHKS and YYEKEE (reference sequence).

At least ten counts were recorded for this clonotype. This chain connects TRBV10-3 to TRBJ2-7; TRBD2 matches 7 bases. Trimming cost V 4 bases and J 4 bases; bases outside gene matches: 16. Germline V gene lookup returns CDR1 ENHRY and CDR2 SYGVKD. There are 17 residues in the CDR3. CDR3 DNA sequence: TGTGCCATCAGTGGTATACTAGGTGCGGGAGATTTTTACGAGCAGTACTTC. It codes for CAISGILGAGDFYEQYF.

This clonotype showed up many times. The V gene is TRBV19, the J gene TRBJ1-1; D uncertain. This CDR3 has 13 amino acids. Germline V CDR1 and CDR2: LNHDA, SQIVND (reference sequence). Between the trimmed V and J ends, which lost 3 bases and 7 bases, there was a span of 12 bases. In nucleotides, the CDR3 is TGTGCCAGTAGTATTGAGCAAGCTGGTGAAGCTTTCTTT. It is translated as CASSIEQAGEAFF.

This clonotype was seen ten or more times. The rearrangement uses TRBV19 and TRBJ1-5; weak D call: TRBD1 (5 bases). This CDR3 region has 15 residues. Germline V CDR1 and CDR2: LNHDA, SQIVND (reference sequence). V lost 6 bases and J lost 6, with 18 bases in between. The CDR3 loop reads CASRGSGGEGQPQHF. As DNA, the CDR3 is TGTGCCAGTAGAGGGTCCGGGGGAGAGGGTCAGCCCCAGCATTTT.

This clonotype was detected ten times or more. J is TRBJ1-1 and V is TRBV29-1, with D uncertain. The CDR3 sequence is 12 residues long. The V end was cut by 1 base, the J end by 6 bases, with 9 bases between. The germline CDR1 and CDR2 sequences are SQVTM and ANQGSEA. The CDR3 protein is CSVEGSSAEAFF. The DNA of the CDR3 is TGCAGCGTTGAAGGGTCTAGTGCTGAAGCTTTCTTT.

This clonotype was seen at least ten times. V usage is TRBV19 and J usage is TRBJ1-1, with D tentatively TRBD1 (6 bases). Trimming pared 7 bases from V and 5 bases from J, leaving 26 bases between. CDR1 and CDR2 (germline): LNHDA, SQIVND (reference sequence). This CDR3 has 17 residues. CDR3 nucleotide sequence: TGTGCCAGTACCCTGGGGAGCAGGGGTTTAACTAGTACTGAAGCTTTCTTT. Amino acid sequence: CASTLGSRGLTSTEAFF.

The chain employs TRBV12-3 or TRBV12-4 and TRBJ2-5, with 8 positions matching TRBD1. The CDR3 spans 15 residues. J lost 5 bases, V lost 11 bases, and 16 bases had no gene match. The DNA for the CDR3 is TGTGCCGCCCCCCGGGGACAGGTCCCTCCCGAGACCCAGTACTTC. The encoded protein is CAAPRGQVPPETQYF.